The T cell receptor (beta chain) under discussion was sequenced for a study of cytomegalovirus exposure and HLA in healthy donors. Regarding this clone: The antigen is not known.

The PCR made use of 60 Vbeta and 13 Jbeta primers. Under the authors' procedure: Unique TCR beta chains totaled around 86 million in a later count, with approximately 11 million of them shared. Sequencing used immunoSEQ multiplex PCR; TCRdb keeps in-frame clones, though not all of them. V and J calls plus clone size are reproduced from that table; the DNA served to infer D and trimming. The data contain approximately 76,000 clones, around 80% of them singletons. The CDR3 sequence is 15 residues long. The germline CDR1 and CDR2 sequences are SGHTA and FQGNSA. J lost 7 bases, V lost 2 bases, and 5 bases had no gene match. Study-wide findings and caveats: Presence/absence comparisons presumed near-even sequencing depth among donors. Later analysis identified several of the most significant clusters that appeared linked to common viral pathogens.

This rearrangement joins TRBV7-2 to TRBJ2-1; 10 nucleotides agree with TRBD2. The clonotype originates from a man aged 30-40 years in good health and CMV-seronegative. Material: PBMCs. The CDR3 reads CASSLHPSGSNEQFF. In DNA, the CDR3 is TGTGCCAGCAGCTTACACCCTAGCGGGAGTAATGAGCAGTTCTTC.